A single sample gave rise to the 3 T cell receptor beta chains below, sequenced in a study of graft-versus-host responses after intestinal transplantation. Their recognized antigens are unknown. The repertoire was sequenced with immunoSEQ multiplex PCR; TCRdb's copy has only in-frame clones and lacks some. The table shows about 110,000 clones, with around 92% occurring only once. The sequencing used unstimulated CD8+ T cells sorted from spleen or lymph node cells, collected before transplant. The origin of the receptors is a human donor who was the organ donor for an intestinal transplant.

V is TRBV7-9 and J is TRBJ2-5; D perhaps matches TRBD1 (5 bases). The CDR3 contains 15 residues. The V gene lost 1 base and the J gene lost 5 bases, with 14 bases spanning the gap. Germline values: CDR1 SEHNR, CDR2 FQNEAQ (reference sequence). CDR3 in amino acids: CASSLELAGKETQYF. Here the CDR3 DNA reads TGTGCCAGCAGCTTAGAATTGGCAGGGAAGGAGACCCAGTACTTC.

This chain uses TRBV27 with TRBJ2-7; no clear D. V shed 5 bases and J shed 2 bases, with 13 bases lying between them. The germline V gene encodes CDR1 MNHEY and CDR2 SMNVEV (reference sequence). The CDR3 consists of 14 residues. In DNA form, the CDR3 reads TGTGCCAGCAGTCCCCGGATGGGCCCCTACGAGCAGTACTTC. This translates into CASSPRMGPYEQYF.

This chain uses TRBV28 with TRBJ1-2; D not resolved. This CDR3 region has 13 residues. V shed 3 bases and J shed 0 bases, with 5 bases lying between them. CDR1 and CDR2 (germline): MDHEN, SYDVKM. For the CDR3, the DNA is TGTGCCAGCAGTTTGGGCACTAACTATGGCTACACCTTC. It codes for CASSLGTNYGYTF.